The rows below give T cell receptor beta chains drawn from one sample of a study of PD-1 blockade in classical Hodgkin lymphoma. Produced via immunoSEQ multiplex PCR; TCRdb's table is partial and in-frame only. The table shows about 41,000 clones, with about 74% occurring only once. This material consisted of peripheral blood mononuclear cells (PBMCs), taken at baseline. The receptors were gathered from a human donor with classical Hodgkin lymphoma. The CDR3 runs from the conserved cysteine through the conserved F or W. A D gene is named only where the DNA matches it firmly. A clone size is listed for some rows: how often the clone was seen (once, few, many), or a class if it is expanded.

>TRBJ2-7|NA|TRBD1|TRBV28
CASRGRGTGFYEQYF
TGTGCCAGCAGGGGGAGGGGGACAGGGTTCTACGAGCAGTACTTC
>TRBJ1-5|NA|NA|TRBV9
CASSVVPDSNQPQHF
TGTGCCAGCAGCGTAGTTCCGGATAGCAATCAGCCCCAGCATTTT
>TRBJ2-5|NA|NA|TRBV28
CASGLGQETQYF
TGTGCCAGTGGGTTGGGCCAAGAGACCCAGTACTTC
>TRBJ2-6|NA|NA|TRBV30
CAWNGGGGANVLTF
TGTGCCTGGAACGGTGGCGGTGGGGCCAACGTCCTGACTTTC
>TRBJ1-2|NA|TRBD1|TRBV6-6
CASSYSQGAGGYTF
TGTGCCAGCAGTTACTCACAGGGGGCTGGCGGCTACACCTTC
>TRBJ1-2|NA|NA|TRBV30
CAWRLRGWNYGYTF
TGTGCCTGGAGGCTTAGGGGTTGGAACTATGGCTACACCTTC
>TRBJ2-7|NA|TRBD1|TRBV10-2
CASSDPDRVGEQYF
TGCGCCAGCAGTGACCCGGACAGGGTGGGCGAGCAGTACTTC
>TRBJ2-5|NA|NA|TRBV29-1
CSVEPDGRGLQETQYF
TGCAGCGTTGAACCCGACGGACGGGGGCTCCAAGAGACCCAGTACTTC
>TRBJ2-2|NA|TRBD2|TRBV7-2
CASSLVPSGWGMNTGELFF
TGTGCCAGCAGCTTAGTTCCTAGCGGCTGGGGGATGAACACCGGGGAGCTGTTTTTT
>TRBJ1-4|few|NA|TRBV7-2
CASSLVWTANEKLFF
TGTGCCAGCAGCTTAGTTTGGACAGCGAATGAAAAACTGTTTTTT
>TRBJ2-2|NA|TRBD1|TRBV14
CASSQETFTGGTGELFF
TGTGCCAGCAGCCAAGAAACCTTTACAGGGGGAACCGGGGAGCTGTTTTTT
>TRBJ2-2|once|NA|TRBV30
CAWRWGPNTGELFF
TGTGCCTGGAGGTGGGGGCCGAACACCGGGGAGCTGTTTTTT
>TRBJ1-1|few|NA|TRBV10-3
CAIIPDRQNTEAFF
TGTGCCATCATTCCCGACAGGCAGAACACTGAAGCTTTCTTT
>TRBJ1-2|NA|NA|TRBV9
CASSVDNLWGYTF
TGTGCCAGCAGCGTAGACAATCTTTGGGGCTACACCTTC
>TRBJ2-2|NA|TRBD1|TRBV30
CAWSTGTGGWELFF
TGTGCCTGGAGTACCGGGACAGGGGGCTGGGAGCTGTTTTTT
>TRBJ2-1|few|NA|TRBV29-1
CSVERGASGFF
TGCAGCGTTGAGAGGGGAGCAAGCGGGTTCTTC
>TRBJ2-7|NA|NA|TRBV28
CASSPSLLGTYEQYF
TGTGCCAGCAGTCCGTCCCTACTTGGGACCTACGAGCAGTACTTC
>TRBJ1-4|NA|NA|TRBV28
CASSLFLPDEKLFF
TGTGCCAGCAGTTTATTTTTGCCAGATGAAAAACTGTTTTTT
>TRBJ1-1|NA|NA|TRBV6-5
CASSPSWSGAFF
TGTGCCAGCAGTCCTTCTTGGAGTGGGGCTTTCTTT
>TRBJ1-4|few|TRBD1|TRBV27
CASRTTSTGPREKLFF
TGTGCCAGCAGAACTACCTCGACAGGGCCTAGGGAAAAACTGTTTTTT
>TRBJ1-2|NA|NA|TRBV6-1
CASSEGKPYGYTF
TGTGCCAGCAGTGAAGGCAAGCCTTATGGCTACACCTTC
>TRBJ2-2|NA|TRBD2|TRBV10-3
CAISELTSVAGELFF
TGTGCCATCAGCGAACTAACTAGCGTGGCCGGGGAGCTGTTTTTT
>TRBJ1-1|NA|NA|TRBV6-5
CASSYSRTVTEAFF
TGTGCCAGCAGTTACAGCAGAACCGTGACCGAAGCTTTCTTT
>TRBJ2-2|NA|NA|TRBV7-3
CASSSPTENTGELFF
TGTGCCAGCAGCTCCCCGACCGAGAACACCGGGGAGCTGTTTTTT
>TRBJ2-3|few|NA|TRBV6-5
CASRPGEITDTQYF
TGTGCCAGCAGACCGGGCGAGATCACGGATACGCAGTATTTT
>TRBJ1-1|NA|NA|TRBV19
CASGTEPFEAFF
TGTGCCAGTGGGACGGAGCCTTTCGAAGCTTTCTTT
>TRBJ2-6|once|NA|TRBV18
CASSPRSPGPLPGANVLTF
TGTGCCAGCTCACCAAGGTCTCCAGGGCCTCTCCCTGGGGCCAACGTCCTGACTTTC